The entry below describes one T cell receptor (beta chain). Its antigen is not identified. The template-switching step introduced UMIs that carried a 6-nucleotide sample barcode. Following a re-call of the 5' RACE reads, TCRdb has one entry per CDR3 protein and lacks DNA. This specimen shows 140,000 to 150,000 distinct CDR3 sequences; the ten leading clones hold approximately 1.2%. The entry originates in a study of monozygotic twins with inflammatory bowel disease. Study results and caveats: Different T cell subtypes could not be distinguished. IBD patients showed reduced TCRbeta diversity (inverse Simpson) versus healthy co-twins. The results supported no single strong signal or clonotype associated with IBD.

The CDR3 runs to 18 residues. Germline values: CDR1 KGHSH, CDR2 LQKENI. The chain carries TRBV18 and TRBJ1-5; TCRdb calls TRBD1, which cannot be checked without DNA. Sequenced sample: blood. This TCR was sampled from a human donor with ulcerative colitis or Crohn's disease, or a healthy co-twin of an affected twin (not recorded which). The CDR3 region is CASSPETGWSYDNQPQHF.